This T cell receptor beta chain emerged from a study of T cells in Graves' hyperthyroidism and ophthalmopathy. Study findings and constraints: Appearing also in blood were most of the thyroid clonotypes expanded above 0.001. By a 13 V-J model, ophthalmopathy was set apart from stable hyperthyroidism.

V dropped 2 bases and J dropped 0 bases, with 10 bases sitting between them. Germline assignment: CDR1 SQVTM and CDR2 ANQGSEA. The CDR3 totals 14 residues. Diagnoses rested on clinical symptoms, serum thyroxine and TRAb, thyroid ultrasound and orbital computed tomography. PBMCs were obtained from under 13 ml fresh peripheral blood. From RNA transcripts, TCR beta CDR3 regions were amplified. The TCR CDR3 was amplified in a first-round RT-PCR using the HTBI primer set. TCRdb reprocessed the multiplex PCR reads with MiXCR, giving one entry per CDR3 protein. The sample shows about 640,000 distinct CDR3 sequences, under 25% of them seen only once. Regarding this clonotype: The antigen remains undetermined.

This TCR was sampled from a man between 25 and 39 years old with Graves' ophthalmopathy. The material sequenced was blood. This rearrangement joins TRBV29-1 to TRBJ1-1, with D perhaps TRBD1 (6 bases). The CDR3 DNA follows: TGCAGCGTTGAACACGGGGACATGAACACTGAAGCTTTCTTT. This translates into CSVEHGDMNTEAFF.